This T cell receptor beta chain originates from a study of cytomegalovirus exposure and HLA in healthy donors. Study context: Clustering assigned about 76% of the 350 to 450 genotyped donors to the Caucasian-associated ancestry cluster.

The CDR3 is 14 amino acids. With V trimmed by 6 bases and J by 6 bases, 8 bases remained unmatched. Per germline, CDR1 MNHNS and CDR2 SASEGT. Study-level points and caveats: In an earlier analysis, most TCR beta V segments were productive about 87% or about 30% of the time. CMV antigen specificity was confirmed in vitro for a few CMV-associated chains. A later analysis linked a missense DCLRE1C variant to TCR beta V- and J-gene trimming.

As for this clone: Its antigen is currently unknown.

Primers: 60 Vbeta forward and 13 Jbeta reverse. The table came from immunoSEQ multiplex PCR; TCRdb's copy has only in-frame clones and leaves some out. The table has tens of thousands of clones, around 80% seen once; the top ten hold 9% to 10%. The V and J genes are TRBV6-1 and TRBJ1-5, with 7 positions matching TRBD1. The clonotype originates from a man aged 35 to 55 in good health and CMV-seronegative. Sequenced input: PBMCs. This CDR3 reads CASRTGVGRQPQHF. CDR3 nucleotides: TGTGCCAGCAGAACAGGGGTCGGCCGTCAGCCCCAGCATTTT.